The 17 T cell receptor beta chains below were found in one sample sequenced in a study of Tregs in tolerant kidney transplant recipients. Sequenced by immunoSEQ multiplex PCR; TCRdb stores in-frame clones only, minus some. The top ten clones hold roughly 5% of a sample with some 90,000 clones, over 85% of them seen once. Sequencing was done on a sample of CD8+ T cells from blood. These TCRs come from a human donor in good health.

The chain joins TRBV30 to TRBJ2-7; D perhaps matches TRBD1 (5 bases). Germline CDR1 GTSNPN, CDR2 SVGIG (reference sequence). The CDR3 sequence is 11 residues long. Trimming removed 1 base from V and 7 bases from J, with 8 bases in between. For the CDR3, the DNA is TGTGCCTGGAGTGGCCCAGGGGAGCAGTACTTC. This codes for CAWSGPGEQYF.

The V call is TRBV12-5, the J call TRBJ2-5; weak D call: TRBD2 (6 bases). The CDR3 has 14 amino acids. With 5 bases removed from V and 5 bases from J, the gap between germline ends came to 15 bases. Germline CDR1 reads LGHNT; CDR2 reads FRNRAP. CDR3 in amino acids: CASGIGGKAETQYF. CDR3 DNA: TGTGCTAGTGGTATAGGAGGGAAGGCGGAGACCCAGTACTTC.

The chain joins TRBV10-2 to TRBJ1-2, with a tentative D call TRBD1 (6 bases). There are 18 residues in the CDR3. From germline, CDR1 is WSHSY and CDR2 SAAADI. The V gene lost 0 bases and the J gene lost 0 bases, with 17 bases spanning the gap. This CDR3 reads CASSESLGAGYANYGYTF. DNA of the CDR3: TGCGCCAGCAGTGAGTCGTTGGGGGCGGGCTACGCTAACTATGGCTACACCTTC.

The chain combines TRBV6-1 with TRBJ2-6, with 10 bases lining up with TRBD1. The CDR3 is 17 residues long. With V trimmed by 1 base and J by 0 bases, 0 bases remained unmatched. Germline lookup yields CDR1 MNHNS and CDR2 SASEGT. The CDR3 coding sequence is TGTGCCAGCAGTGAAGGGACAGGGGGCTCTGGGGCCAACGTCCTGACTTTC. Residues: CASSEGTGGSGANVLTF.

The chain combines TRBV29-1 with TRBJ1-1, with D perhaps matching TRBD1 (5 bases). V lost 5 bases and J 1 base, leaving 14 bases between the germline ends. This CDR3 comprises 14 residues. CDR1 and CDR2 from the germline V gene are SQVTM and ANQGSEA. The CDR3: CSVSLGATNTEAFF. CDR3 nucleotide sequence: TGCAGCGTTTCTCTAGGGGCGACGAACACTGAAGCTTTCTTT. Supplemented by reference TRBV29-1 and TRBJ1-1, the full variable domain reads SAVISQKPSRDICQRGTSLTIQCQVDSQVTMMFWYRQQPGQSLTLIATANQGSEATYESGFVIDKFPISRPNLTFSTLTVSNMSPEDSSIYLCSVSLGATNTEAFFGQGTRLTVV.

This chain uses TRBV10-3 with TRBJ1-2; 8 bases agree with TRBD1. The CDR3 has 12 amino acids. Per the germline V gene, CDR1 is ENHRY and CDR2 is SYGVKD. V was clipped by 7 bases and J by 5 bases; unmatched bases: 3. The CDR3 nucleotides read TGTGCCATCACCGGACAGGGTTATGGCTACACCTTC. This gives the protein CAITGQGYGYTF.

The chain links TRBV7-6 to TRBJ2-1; D gene unclear. This CDR3 is 13 amino acids long. V shed 4 bases and J shed 7 bases, with 11 bases lying between them. Germline CDR1 and CDR2: SGHVS and FNYEAQ. Here the CDR3 reads CASSSESSNEQFF. As DNA, the CDR3 is TGTGCCAGCAGCTCTGAAAGCTCAAATGAGCAGTTCTTC.

The J gene is TRBJ2-5, the V gene TRBV7-9, with 12 bases identical to TRBD2. Germline CDR1 reads SEHNR; CDR2 reads FQNEAQ (reference sequence). The V gene end was trimmed by 3 bases and the J gene end by 5 bases; junction bases not matched to a gene: 10. CDR3 length: 17 residues. As DNA, the CDR3 is TGTGCCAGCAGCTTTCCTAGCGGGGGGGCCGGGTCCGAGACCCAGTACTTC. Its translation: CASSFPSGGAGSETQYF.

The genes are TRBV21-1 and TRBJ1-2; TRBD1 is the table's D call and was not checked against the DNA. TRBV21-1 is a recognized pseudogene. This CDR3 has 17 amino acids. This CDR3 reads CASSKLTILTGDHGYTF. The CDR3 nucleotides read TGTGCCAGCAGCAAGCTCACGATACTGACAGGGGACCATGGCTACACCTTC.

The chain joins TRBV7-9 to TRBJ2-5, with D perhaps given as TRBD1 or TRBD2 (5 bases each). V was cut by 1 base and J by 2 bases, with 11 bases left in between. CDR3 length: 15 amino acids. CDR1 is SEHNR, CDR2 FQNEAQ, per germline (reference sequence). The CDR3: CASSLGWGPQETQYF. DNA for the CDR3: TGTGCCAGCAGCTTAGGGTGGGGACCGCAAGAGACCCAGTACTTC.

The chain has TRBV6-5 and TRBJ2-3; a possible D gene is TRBD2 (6 bases). The CDR3 sequence is 14 residues long. V lost 5 bases and J lost 5, with 14 bases in between. Germline V gene sequence: CDR1 MNHEY, CDR2 SVGAGI. The CDR3 nucleotides are TGTGCCAGCAGTCTGGGACTCGGAGGAGATACGCAGTATTTT. Translated: CASSLGLGGDTQYF.

The J gene is TRBJ2-5, the V gene TRBV19; the D gene is possibly TRBD1 (5 bases). The V end was cut by 3 bases, the J end by 4 bases, with 18 bases between. CDR1 and CDR2 (germline): LNHDA, SQIVND (reference sequence). This CDR3 is built from 16 residues. CDR3 in amino acids: CASSIMLGREGETQYF. Written as DNA, the CDR3 is TGTGCCAGTAGTATTATGCTGGGCAGGGAAGGAGAGACCCAGTACTTC.

Here the CDR3 reads CASSNYPGWGLIPNEQFF. The CDR3 DNA reads as TGTGCCAGTAGTAACTATCCGGGATGGGGATTGATCCCCAATGAGCAGTTCTTC. The chain carries TRBV19 and TRBJ2-1; D may be TRBD2 (5 bases). V was cut by 4 bases and J by 6 bases, with 25 bases left in between. CDR1 is LNHDA, CDR2 SQIVND, per germline (reference sequence). The CDR3 contains 18 residues. The full variable domain, its missing parts supplied by reference TRBV19 and TRBJ2-1, is DGGITQSPKYLFRKEGQNVTLSCEQNLNHDAMYWYRQDPGQGLRLIYYSQIVNDFQKGDIAEGYSVSREKKESFPLTVTSAQKNPTAFYLCASSNYPGWGLIPNEQFFGPGTRLTVL.

CDR3 residues: CASSPGTSGYEQYF. CDR3 sequence (DNA): TGTGCCAGCAGTCCCGGGACTAGCGGGTACGAGCAGTACTTC. V gene TRBV6-6 combines with J gene TRBJ2-7; 12 bases line up with TRBD2. With V trimmed by 5 bases and J by 4 bases, 3 bases remained unmatched. This CDR3 has 14 amino acids. The germline CDR1 and CDR2 sequences are MNHNY and SVGAGI (reference sequence).

CDR3 protein: CASRSPTPQGRDQETQYF. As DNA, the CDR3 is TGTGCAAGTCGCTCTCCAACCCCGCAGGGGAGGGACCAAGAGACCCAGTACTTC. The chain recombines TRBV12-2 with TRBJ2-5; TRBD2 reflects the table's D call only, with no check against the DNA. TRBV12-2 is a known pseudogene. This CDR3 is built from 18 residues.

The chain joins TRBV4-1 to TRBJ1-5; D gene ambiguous. Germline CDR1 MGHRA, CDR2 YSYEKL. This CDR3 is built from 15 residues. V was cut by 0 bases and J by 5 bases, with 11 bases left in between. CDR3 residues: CASSQEGKGHQPQHF. CDR3 nucleotide sequence: TGCGCCAGCAGCCAAGAAGGAAAAGGTCATCAGCCCCAGCATTTT.

This clone showed up just a few times. J is TRBJ2-7 and V is TRBV27, with D maybe TRBD2 (7 bases). CDR1 and CDR2 from the germline V gene are MNHEY and SMNVEV (reference sequence). Trimming took 0 bases from V and 3 from J, leaving 12 bases between them. The CDR3 covers 15 residues. The CDR3 loop is CASSLSEGGYYEQYF. The CDR3 bases are TGTGCCAGCAGTTTATCCGAGGGGGGGTACTACGAGCAGTACTTC.